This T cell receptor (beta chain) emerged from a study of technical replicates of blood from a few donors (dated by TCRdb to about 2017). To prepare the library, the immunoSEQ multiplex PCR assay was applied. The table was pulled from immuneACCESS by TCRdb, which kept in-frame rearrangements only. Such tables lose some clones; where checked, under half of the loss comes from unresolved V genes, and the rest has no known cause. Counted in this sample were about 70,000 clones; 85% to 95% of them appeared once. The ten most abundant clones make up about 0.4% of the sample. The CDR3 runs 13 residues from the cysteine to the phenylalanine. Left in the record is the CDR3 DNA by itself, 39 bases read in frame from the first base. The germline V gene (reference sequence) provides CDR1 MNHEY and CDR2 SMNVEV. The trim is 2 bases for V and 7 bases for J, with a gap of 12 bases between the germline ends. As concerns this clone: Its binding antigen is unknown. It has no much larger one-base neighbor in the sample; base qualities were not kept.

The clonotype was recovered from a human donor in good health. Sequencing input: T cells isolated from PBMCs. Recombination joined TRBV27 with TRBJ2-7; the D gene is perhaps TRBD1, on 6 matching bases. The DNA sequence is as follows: TGTGCCAGCAGTTTAGGGGGCTCGGGGGAGCAGTACTTC. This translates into CASSLGGSGEQYF.